Listed below are T cell receptor beta chains from one sample, sequenced in a study of cytomegalovirus exposure and HLA in healthy donors. TCRdb's copy holds only in-frame clones and misses some; the assay was immunoSEQ multiplex PCR. The sample has approximately 120,000 clones; approximately 80% are singletons. Sequencing used PBMCs. These receptors came from a man aged 40-49 years in good health and CMV-seropositive. Each CDR3 is given with its conserved first and last residue. D genes are given only for firm matches. Clone size is not always given. Where it is, it says once, few, many or a class for expanded clones.

j_call	d_call	v_call	clone_size	cdr3_aa	cdr3_nt
TRBJ2-3	NA	TRBV5-1	once	CASSLQESTDTQYF	TGCGCCAGCAGCTTACAGGAAAGCACAGATACGCAGTATTTT
TRBJ1-2	NA	TRBV25-1	once	CASSELGIGVRTELLF	TGTGCCAGCAGTGAACTCGGTATAGGGGTTCGCACAGAACTCCTCTTC
TRBJ2-5	TRBD1	TRBV27	NA	CASSRGQGYQETQYF	TGTGCCAGCAGCCGGGGACAGGGGTACCAAGAGACCCAGTACTTC
TRBJ2-7	NA	TRBV9	NA	CASSVDDRNYEQYF	TGTGCCAGCAGCGTAGATGACAGAAACTACGAGCAGTACTTC
TRBJ1-4	NA	TRBV19	NA	CASISEDFGEKLFF	TGTGCCAGTATCTCAGAGGATTTCGGGGAAAAACTGTTTTTT
TRBJ1-6	NA	TRBV20-1	NA	CSAEAPRALHF	TGCAGTGCTGAGGCCCCGCGGGCCCTCCACTTT
TRBJ1-5	NA	TRBV28	few	CASWALNQPQHF	TGTGCCAGCTGGGCACTTAATCAGCCCCAGCATTTT
TRBJ1-2	NA	TRBV28	once	CASSPLPGARAYTF	TGTGCCAGCAGTCCCCTCCCAGGGGCGAGGGCCTACACCTTC
TRBJ2-3	NA	TRBV30	few	CAWSVGGGASDTQYF	TGTGCCTGGAGTGTAGGAGGGGGGGCATCAGATACGCAGTATTTT
TRBJ1-5	NA	TRBV7-2	NA	CASSPGGLNQPQHF	TGTGCCAGCAGCCCGGGAGGGCTCAATCAGCCCCAGCATTTT
TRBJ2-7	TRBD1	TRBV4-3	medium-sized	CASSPGQGTGYEQYF	TGCGCCAGCAGTCCCGGACAGGGGACGGGCTACGAGCAGTACTTC
TRBJ2-5	NA	TRBV7-2	NA	CASSLGFRQGRQTQYF	TGTGCCAGCAGCTTAGGGTTTAGGCAGGGTAGACAGACCCAGTACTTC
TRBJ2-7	NA	TRBV21-1	NA	CASSKHHRAFGEQYF	TGTGCCAGCAGCAAACATCACAGGGCATTTGGCGAGCAGTACTTC
TRBJ1-4	NA	TRBV4-3	NA	CASSQDRTIEKLFF	TGCGCCAGCAGCCAAGATAGAACCATTGAAAAACTGTTTTTT
TRBJ2-3	NA	TRBV11-2	NA	CASSLGGPSTDTQYF	TGTGCCAGCAGCTTAGGGGGGCCCTCCACAGATACGCAGTATTTT
TRBJ2-7	NA	TRBV2	NA	CASRRESYEQYF	TGTGCCAGCAGGAGGGAGTCCTACGAGCAGTACTTC
TRBJ2-7	TRBD1	TRBV5-1	NA	CASSLTGVHEQYF	TGCGCCAGCAGCTTGACAGGGGTCCACGAGCAGTACTTC
TRBJ1-2	NA	TRBV27	NA	CASSLRGGADGYTF	TGTGCCAGCAGTTTACGCGGCGGGGCGGATGGCTACACCTTC
TRBJ2-2	NA	TRBV9	NA	CASSRVAGRTGELFF	TGTGCCAGCAGCCGAGTGGCGGGCAGGACCGGGGAGCTGTTTTTT
TRBJ1-3	NA	TRBV11-2	few	CASSSLRHSGNTIYF	TGTGCCAGCAGCTCCCTACGACACTCTGGAAACACCATATATTTT
TRBJ2-3	TRBD2	TRBV27	few	CASSPYLAATDTQYF	TGTGCCAGCAGCCCTTACCTAGCGGCCACAGATACGCAGTATTTT
TRBJ1-1	TRBD1	TRBV19	once	CAACPGTGKGGTEAFF	TGTGCTGCATGCCCGGGGACAGGGAAGGGAGGGACTGAAGCTTTCTTT
TRBJ1-3	NA	TRBV7-2	NA	CASSLGLGDSGNTIYF	TGTGCCAGCAGCTTAGGGCTGGGAGATTCTGGAAACACCATATATTTT
TRBJ1-6	TRBD1	TRBV5-4	NA	CASSWDRSASPLHF	TGTGCCAGCAGCTGGGACAGGTCTGCATCACCCCTCCACTTT
TRBJ2-3	NA	TRBV7-9	NA	CSSSLRDLRAQYF	TGTTCCAGCAGCCTAAGGGACTTGCGAGCGCAGTATTTT
TRBJ2-7	NA	TRBV28	NA	CASSAGGYYEQYF	TGTGCCAGCAGTGCTGGGGGGTACTACGAGCAGTACTTC
TRBJ1-3	TRBD1	TRBV7-2	NA	CASSSLGDRDLGYGNTIYF	TGTGCCAGCAGCTCCTTGGGGGACAGGGACCTTGGATACGGAAACACCATATATTTT
TRBJ2-3	NA	TRBV7-2	few	CASSRSWSSYSTDTQYF	TGTGCCAGCAGCCGGAGCTGGTCAAGCTATAGCACAGATACGCAGTATTTT
TRBJ2-3	TRBD2	TRBV7-2	NA	CASSLRRGSTDTQYF	TGTGCCAGCAGCTTAAGGCGGGGGAGCACAGATACGCAGTATTTT
TRBJ1-2	NA	TRBV29-1	NA	CSVLLRGPYGYTF	TGCAGCGTTCTCTTGCGGGGGCCCTATGGCTACACCTTC
TRBJ2-7	NA	TRBV6-6	NA	CASSSPGLSYEQYF	TGTGCCAGCAGTTCCCCTGGCTTGTCGTACGAGCAGTACTTC
TRBJ2-5	NA	TRBV7-2	NA	CASSLGLPGETQYF	TGTGCCAGCAGCTTAGGACTACCCGGAGAGACCCAGTACTTC
TRBJ2-2	TRBD1	TRBV2	NA	CASRGTGAGELFF	TGTGCCAGCAGGGGGACAGGGGCCGGGGAGCTGTTTTTT
TRBJ2-2	TRBD2	TRBV5-6	once	CASSLSSGGLNTGELFF	TGTGCCAGCAGCTTGTCTAGCGGGGGCCTGAACACCGGGGAGCTGTTTTTT
TRBJ2-5	NA	TRBV18	NA	CASSPQQETQYF	TGTGCCAGCTCACCTCAACAAGAGACCCAGTACTTC
TRBJ2-5	TRBD1	TRBV19	few	CASSIGTGYQETQYF	TGTGCCAGTAGTATAGGGACAGGATACCAAGAGACCCAGTACTTC
TRBJ2-7	TRBD1	TRBV30	NA	CAWSVPVTGTGEQYF	TGTGCCTGGAGTGTACCAGTGACAGGGACCGGCGAGCAGTACTTC
TRBJ2-4	NA	TRBV2	NA	CASGRVLNIQYF	TGTGCCAGCGGGCGGGTTCTTAACATTCAGTACTTC
TRBJ1-1	TRBD1	TRBV7-2	NA	CASSLAQGGTEAFF	TGTGCCAGCAGCTTAGCGCAGGGGGGAACTGAAGCTTTCTTT
TRBJ2-2	NA	TRBV19	once	CASGGSGATGELFF	TGTGCCAGCGGAGGATCAGGAGCCACCGGGGAGCTGTTTTTT
TRBJ1-5	TRBD1	TRBV10-3	NA	CATDREWLAQPQHF	TGTGCCACCGACAGGGAGTGGTTGGCTCAGCCCCAGCATTTT
TRBJ2-3	NA	TRBV11-2	few	CASSRVAEPRPRPDTQYF	TGTGCCAGCAGCCGAGTAGCGGAACCCCGCCCTCGCCCAGATACGCAGTATTTT
TRBJ2-5	NA	TRBV5-1	NA	CASSPMGARETQYF	TGCGCCAGCAGCCCTATGGGGGCTAGGGAGACCCAGTACTTC
TRBJ1-5	NA	TRBV4-1	once	CASSRQVNSNQPQHF	TGCGCCAGCAGCCGACAGGTAAATAGCAATCAGCCCCAGCATTTT
TRBJ1-5	TRBD1	TRBV28	NA	CASNPLRRGRVQPQHF	TGTGCCAGCAACCCGCTCCGAAGGGGGCGCGTTCAGCCCCAGCATTTT
TRBJ2-7	NA	TRBV18	NA	CASKTGGSSYEQYF	TGTGCCAGCAAGACAGGTGGGAGCTCCTACGAGCAGTACTTC
TRBJ1-2	TRBD1	TRBV19	medium-sized	CASSRDRGRNYGYTF	TGTGCCAGTAGCCGGGACAGGGGGCGTAACTATGGCTACACCTTC
TRBJ1-5	TRBD1	TRBV2	NA	CARGTGTGNQPQHF	TGTGCCAGGGGGACAGGGACAGGCAATCAGCCCCAGCATTTT
TRBJ1-4	NA	TRBV23-1	NA	CASSPTPPTTTNEKLFF	TGCGCCAGCAGTCCCACCCCCCCCACAACAACTAATGAAAAACTGTTTTTT
TRBJ2-4	NA	TRBV7-2	NA	CASRQLAKNIQYF	TGTGCCAGCAGGCAACTAGCCAAAAACATTCAGTACTTC
TRBJ2-7	NA	TRBV6-6	NA	CASSPDLEMGLYEQYF	TGTGCCAGCAGCCCCGACTTAGAAATGGGGCTCTACGAGCAGTACTTC
TRBJ2-7	TRBD1	TRBV4-2	NA	CASTASYMGQGVGEQYF	TGTGCCAGCACCGCAAGTTATATGGGACAGGGGGTAGGTGAGCAGTACTTC
TRBJ2-3	TRBD2	TRBV28	NA	CASGGGTARDTQYF	TGTGCCAGCGGGGGAGGGACTGCCCGGGATACGCAGTATTTT
TRBJ1-2	TRBD1	TRBV6-1	NA	CASRPGQGSNYGYTF	TGTGCCAGCAGGCCTGGACAGGGAAGTAACTATGGCTACACCTTC